This T cell receptor beta chain appears in the sequencing data of a study of T-cell memory formation after mild COVID-19. The overall study: The two donors had largely donor-specific TCR clusters.

The study, taken as a whole, reports: Shrinking CD4+ clones were chiefly CM and EM; CD8+ ones were chiefly EMRA. Unconfirmed was the SARS-CoV-2 specificity of second-wave clones that peaked on day 37.

As to this clonotype: Its antigen is not identified.

TCRalpha and TCRbeta libraries used 5'RACE with constant-segment primers and UMIs. TCRdb recomputed calls from the 5' RACE reads with MiXCR, one row per CDR3 protein. This table has about 390,000 distinct CDR3 sequences, approximately 15% appearing once. The CDR3 totals 13 residues. The germline V gene has CDR1 SNHLY and CDR2 FYNNEI. V was cut by 4 bases and J by 3 bases, with 10 bases left in between. The chain combines TRBV2 with TRBJ2-7, with D possibly matching TRBD1 (6 bases). The origin of this receptor is a man aged 18 to 30 who had mild COVID-19 (a few samples of this study predate the infection). Cell type and time point are not known. What was sequenced was PBMCs or a T cell subset sorted from them (not recorded which). CDR3 in DNA: TGTGCCAGCAGTGGGGACATTTTCTACGAGCAGTACGTC. It yields the protein CASSGDIFYEQYV.